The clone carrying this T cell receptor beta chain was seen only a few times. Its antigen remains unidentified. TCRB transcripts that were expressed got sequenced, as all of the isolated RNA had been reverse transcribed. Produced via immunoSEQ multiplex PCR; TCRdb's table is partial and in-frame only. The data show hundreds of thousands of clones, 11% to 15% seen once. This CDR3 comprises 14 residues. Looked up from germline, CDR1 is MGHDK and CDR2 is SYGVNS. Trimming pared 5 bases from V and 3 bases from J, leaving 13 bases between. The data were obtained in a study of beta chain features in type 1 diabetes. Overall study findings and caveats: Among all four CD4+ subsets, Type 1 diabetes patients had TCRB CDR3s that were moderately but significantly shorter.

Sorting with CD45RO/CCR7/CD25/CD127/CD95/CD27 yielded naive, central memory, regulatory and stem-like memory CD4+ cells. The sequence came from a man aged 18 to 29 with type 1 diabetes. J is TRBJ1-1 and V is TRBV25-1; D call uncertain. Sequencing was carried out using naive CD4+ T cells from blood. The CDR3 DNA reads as TGTGCCAGCAGTCCAGGTTTCGGGCACACTGAAGCTTTCTTT. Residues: CASSPGFGHTEAFF.